Listed here is a single T cell receptor (beta chain). Its antigen remains unidentified. This entry belongs to a study of T cell repertoires in aging, cancer and after chemotherapy. About the study: The whole study produced a dataset of millions of TCR reads. Study-level results: Immunological memory after chemotherapy cannot be judged from the repertoire data. Loss of evenness, beyond lost richness, contributed to age-related TCR diversity decline in cancer patients. Compared with age-matched healthy donors, untreated hematological or solid cancer patients showed higher blood TCR clonality.

TCR beta rearrangements were amplified from peripheral blood genomic DNA. Trimming removed 3 bases from V and 4 bases from J, with 6 bases in between. The CDR3 loop spans 12 amino acids. Rearranged V-D-J TRB sequences were amplified with a mixed TRB-A/B primer pool. In TCRdb, the multiplex PCR reads were re-called with MiXCR into one record per CDR3 protein. The table has 3,300 or so distinct CDR3 sequences, approximately 38% seen once; the top ten hold about 52%. The V call is TRBV12-3 or TRBV12-4, the J call TRBJ1-2; D remains ambiguous. Specimen: blood. This receptor was taken from a human donor in good health. CDR3 nucleotide sequence: TGTGCCAGCAGTTTCGCAGGCTATGGCTACACCTTC. As protein: CASSFAGYGYTF.